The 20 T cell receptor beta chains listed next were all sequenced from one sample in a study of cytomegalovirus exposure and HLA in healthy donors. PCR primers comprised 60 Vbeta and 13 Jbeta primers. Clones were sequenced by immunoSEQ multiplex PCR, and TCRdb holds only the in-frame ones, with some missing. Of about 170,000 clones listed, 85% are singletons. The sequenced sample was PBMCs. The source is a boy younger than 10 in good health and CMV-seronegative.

Here the CDR3 DNA reads TGTGCCAGCAACACCCTCACGCCGGGGACTAATGAAATTCTGTTTTTT. Protein product: CASNTLTPGTNEILFF. The V gene is TRBV7-9, the J gene TRBJ1-4, with D tentatively TRBD1 (5 bases). The CDR3 totals 16 residues. V lost 7 bases and J lost 14, with 29 bases in between. CDR1 is SEHNR, CDR2 FQNEAQ, per germline (reference sequence).

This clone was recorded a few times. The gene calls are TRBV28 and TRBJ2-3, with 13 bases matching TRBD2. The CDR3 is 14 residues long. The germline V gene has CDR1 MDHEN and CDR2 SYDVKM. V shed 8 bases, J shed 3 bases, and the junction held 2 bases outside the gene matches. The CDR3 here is CASGLAGATDTQYF. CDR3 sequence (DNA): TGTGCCAGCGGACTAGCGGGAGCTACAGATACGCAGTATTTT.

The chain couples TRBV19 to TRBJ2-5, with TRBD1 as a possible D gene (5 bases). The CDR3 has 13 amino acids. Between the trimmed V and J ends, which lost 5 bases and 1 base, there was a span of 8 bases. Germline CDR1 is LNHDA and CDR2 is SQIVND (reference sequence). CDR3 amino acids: CASSSTAQETQYF. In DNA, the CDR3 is TGTGCCAGTAGTTCGACAGCCCAAGAGACCCAGTACTTC.

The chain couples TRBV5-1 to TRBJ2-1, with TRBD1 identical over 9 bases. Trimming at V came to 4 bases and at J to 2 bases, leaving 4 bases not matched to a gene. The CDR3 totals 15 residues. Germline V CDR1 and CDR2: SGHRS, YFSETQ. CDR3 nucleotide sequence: TGCGCCAGCAGCCAAGGACAGGGGACCTACAATGAGCAGTTCTTC. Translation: CASSQGQGTYNEQFF.

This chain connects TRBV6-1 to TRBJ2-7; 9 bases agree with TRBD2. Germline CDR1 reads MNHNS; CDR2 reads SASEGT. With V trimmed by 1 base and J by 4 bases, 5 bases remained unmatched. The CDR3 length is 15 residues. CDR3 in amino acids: CASSEEAGGRYEQYV. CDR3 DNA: TGTGCCAGCAGTGAAGAGGCGGGGGGGCGGTACGAGCAGTACGTC.

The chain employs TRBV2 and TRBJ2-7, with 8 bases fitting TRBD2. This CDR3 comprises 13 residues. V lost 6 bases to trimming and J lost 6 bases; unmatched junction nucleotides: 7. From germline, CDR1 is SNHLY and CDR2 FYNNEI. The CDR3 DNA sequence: TGTGCCAGCAGGAGGCCGGGAGGGCCCGAGCAGTACGTC. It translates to CASRRPGGPEQYV.

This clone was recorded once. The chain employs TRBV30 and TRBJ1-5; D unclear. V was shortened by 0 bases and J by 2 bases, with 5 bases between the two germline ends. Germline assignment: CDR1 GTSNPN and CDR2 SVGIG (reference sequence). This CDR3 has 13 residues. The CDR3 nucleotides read TGTGCCTGGAGTGTACCGGGCAATCAGCCCCAGCATTTT. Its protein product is CAWSVPGNQPQHF.

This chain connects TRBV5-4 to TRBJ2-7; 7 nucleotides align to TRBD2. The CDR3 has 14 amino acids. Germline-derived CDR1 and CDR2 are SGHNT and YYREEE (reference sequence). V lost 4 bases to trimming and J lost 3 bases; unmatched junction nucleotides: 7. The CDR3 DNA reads TGTGCCAGCAGCAGCCGCGGGGGAGACTACGAGCAGTACGTC. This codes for CASSSRGGDYEQYV.

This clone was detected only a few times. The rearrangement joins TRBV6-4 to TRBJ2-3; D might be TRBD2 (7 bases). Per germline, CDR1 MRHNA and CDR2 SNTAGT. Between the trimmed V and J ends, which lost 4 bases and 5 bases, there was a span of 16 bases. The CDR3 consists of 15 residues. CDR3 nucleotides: TGTGCCAGCAGTGCCAATGCGGGGGCGGTAGATACGCAGTATTTT. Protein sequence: CASSANAGAVDTQYF.

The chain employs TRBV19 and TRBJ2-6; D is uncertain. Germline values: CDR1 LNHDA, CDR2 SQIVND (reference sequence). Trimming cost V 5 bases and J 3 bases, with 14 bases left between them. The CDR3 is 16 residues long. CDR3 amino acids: CASSALRYGGANVLTF. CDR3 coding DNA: TGTGCCAGTAGTGCCCTCCGCTATGGTGGGGCCAACGTCCTGACTTTC.

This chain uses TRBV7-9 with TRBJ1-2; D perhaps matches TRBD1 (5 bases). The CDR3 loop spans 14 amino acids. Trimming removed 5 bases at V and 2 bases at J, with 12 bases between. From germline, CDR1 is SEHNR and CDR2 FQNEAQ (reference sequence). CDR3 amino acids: CASSASTANYGYTF. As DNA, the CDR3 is TGTGCCAGCAGCGCGTCGACAGCAAACTATGGCTACACCTTC.

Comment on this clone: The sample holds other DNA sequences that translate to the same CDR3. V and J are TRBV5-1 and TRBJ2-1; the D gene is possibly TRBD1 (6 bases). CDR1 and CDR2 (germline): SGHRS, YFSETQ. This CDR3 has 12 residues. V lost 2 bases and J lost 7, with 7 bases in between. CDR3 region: CASSFQGNEQFF. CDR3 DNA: TGCGCCAGCAGCTTCCAGGGGAATGAGCAGTTCTTC. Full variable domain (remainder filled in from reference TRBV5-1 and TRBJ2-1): KAGVTQTPRYLIKTRGQQVTLSCSPISGHRSVSWYQQTPGQGLQFLFEYFSETQRNKGNFPGRFSGRQFSNSRSEMNVSTLELGDSALYLCASSFQGNEQFFGPGTRLTVL.

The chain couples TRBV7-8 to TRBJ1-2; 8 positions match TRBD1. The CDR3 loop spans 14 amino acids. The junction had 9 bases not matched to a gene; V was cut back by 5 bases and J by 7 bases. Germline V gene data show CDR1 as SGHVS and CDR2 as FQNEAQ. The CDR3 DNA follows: TGTGCCAGCAGCCAGGGACAGGTCAGAAGTGGCTACACCTTC. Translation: CASSQGQVRSGYTF.

CDR3 in amino acids: CASSLGLAGVSEQYV. The CDR3 nucleotides are TGTGCCAGCAGCCTAGGACTAGCGGGGGTTAGCGAGCAGTACGTC. V and J are TRBV11-2 and TRBJ2-7; 13 bases match TRBD2. From germline, CDR1 is SGHAT and CDR2 FQNNGV. The trim removed 5 bases at V and 6 bases at J, leaving 7 bases unmatched. There are 15 residues in the CDR3.

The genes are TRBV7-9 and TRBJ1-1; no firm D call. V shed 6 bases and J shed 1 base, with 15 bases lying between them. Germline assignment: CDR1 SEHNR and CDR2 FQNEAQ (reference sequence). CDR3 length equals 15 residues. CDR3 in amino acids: CASRAPRGTNTEAFF. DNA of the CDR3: TGTGCCAGCAGGGCCCCTCGGGGAACGAACACTGAAGCTTTCTTT.

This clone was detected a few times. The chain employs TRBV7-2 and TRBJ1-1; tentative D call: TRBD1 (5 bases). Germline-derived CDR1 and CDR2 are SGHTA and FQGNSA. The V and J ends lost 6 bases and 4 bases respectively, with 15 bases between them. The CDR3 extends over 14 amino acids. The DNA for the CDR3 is TGTGCCAGCAGTTCGCAGGGAGGGCGCACTGAAGCTTTCTTT. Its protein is CASSSQGGRTEAFF.

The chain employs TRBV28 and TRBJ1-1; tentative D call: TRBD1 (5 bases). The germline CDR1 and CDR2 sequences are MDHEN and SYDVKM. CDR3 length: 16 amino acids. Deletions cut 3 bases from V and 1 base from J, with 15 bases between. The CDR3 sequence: CASSFGRVGTNTEAFF. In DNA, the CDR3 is TGTGCCAGCAGTTTCGGCAGGGTAGGAACGAACACTGAAGCTTTCTTT.

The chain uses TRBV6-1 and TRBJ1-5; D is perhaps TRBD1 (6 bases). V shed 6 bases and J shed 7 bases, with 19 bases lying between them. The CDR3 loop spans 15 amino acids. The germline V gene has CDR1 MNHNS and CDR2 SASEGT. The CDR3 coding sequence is TGTGCCAGCAGGGACATAGGGGGTCCGCGGCAGCCCCAGCATTTT. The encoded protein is CASRDIGGPRQPQHF.

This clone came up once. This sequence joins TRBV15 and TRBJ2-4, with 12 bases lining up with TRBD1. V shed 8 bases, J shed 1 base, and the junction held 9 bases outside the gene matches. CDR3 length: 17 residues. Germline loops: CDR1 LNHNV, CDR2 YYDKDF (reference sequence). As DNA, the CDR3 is TGTGCCACCTCGGGGGACAGGGGGCTTCGGGCCAAAAACATTCAGTACTTC. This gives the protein CATSGDRGLRAKNIQYF.

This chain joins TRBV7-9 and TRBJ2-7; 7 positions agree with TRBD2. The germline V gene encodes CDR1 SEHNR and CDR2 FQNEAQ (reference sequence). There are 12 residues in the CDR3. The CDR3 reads CSSSLGRDEQYV. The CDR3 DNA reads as TGTTCCAGCAGTCTAGGGAGGGACGAGCAGTACGTC.